This T cell receptor beta chain came from a study of T cells in localized non-small cell lung cancer. Method: immunoSEQ multiplex PCR; TCRdb's copy keeps in-frame clones and lacks some. The sample has about 23,000 clones; just over 90% are singletons. Overall study findings and caveats: One tumor region alone was sequenced, and heterogeneity therefore remains possible. Out of the top 100 tumor clones, a median approximately 57 were seen in adjacent lung. Elevated blood T cell density was associated with longer overall survival. Clonality of T cells reached its maximum in uninvolved adjacent lung, surpassing tumor.

Notes on this clone: Its antigen is not known.

The CDR3 consists of 14 residues. Germline CDR1 ENHRY, CDR2 SYGVKD. Trimming cost V 7 bases and J 4 bases, with 16 bases left between them. The chain carries TRBV10-3 and TRBJ2-5, with D unresolved. This TCR came from a woman aged 35-70 years with stage I lung adenocarcinoma. This specimen consisted of peripheral blood, obtained before any cancer treatment. CDR3 nucleotide sequence: TGTGCCATCAAACGGGCACCCCATACAGAGACCCAGTACTTC. This sequence encodes CAIKRAPHTETQYF.